The 31 T cell receptor beta chains below all came from one sample that was sequenced in a study of T cells in Graves' hyperthyroidism and ophthalmopathy. From RNA transcripts, TCR beta CDR3 regions were amplified. A first-round RT-PCR of the TCR CDR3 used the HTBI primer set. TCRdb re-derived calls from the multiplex PCR reads in MiXCR, one entry per CDR3 protein. Of a few hundred thousand distinct CDR3 sequences detected, approximately 18% appear once; the ten largest clones hold roughly 49%. Sequenced sample: blood. The receptors were sampled from a woman aged 45-65 years with Graves' hyperthyroidism.

There are many counts of this clonotype. The genes are TRBV3-1 and TRBJ1-4; unclear D gene. The V end lost 4 bases, the J end lost 8 bases, and 17 bases lay between the germline ends. The V gene's germline CDR1 is LGHDT and CDR2 YNNKEL (reference sequence). This CDR3 contains 15 residues. This CDR3 reads CASSPSVLTGEKLFF. In DNA, the CDR3 is TGTGCCAGCAGCCCTTCGGTATTGACTGGGGAAAAACTGTTTTTT.

The chain employs TRBV7-2 and TRBJ1-2; D not resolved. The CDR3 consists of 14 residues. CDR1 SGHTA and CDR2 FQGNSA come from the germline V gene. The ends were cut back, 0 bases at V and 8 bases at J, with 13 bases in the middle. DNA of the CDR3: TGTGCCAGCAGCTTAGCAGGGAGTAATGGCGGCTACACCTTC. Translation: CASSLAGSNGGYTF.

The chain employs TRBV19 and TRBJ1-1, with D possibly TRBD1 on 5 matching bases. The V and J ends lost 5 bases and 6 bases respectively, with 13 bases between them. This CDR3 is 13 amino acids long. Per germline, CDR1 LNHDA and CDR2 SQIVND (reference sequence). CDR3 region: CASSSGGFAEAFF. DNA of the CDR3: TGTGCCAGTAGTTCCGGGGGGTTCGCTGAAGCTTTCTTT.

This sequence joins TRBV7-3 and TRBJ2-3, with D tentatively TRBD1 or TRBD2 (7 bases each). Trimming removed 5 bases at V and 5 bases at J, with 17 bases between. Germline loops: CDR1 SGHTA, CDR2 FQGTGA. The CDR3 length is 15 residues. The CDR3 sequence: CASSPGGGGGDTQYF. As DNA, the CDR3 is TGTGCCAGCAGCCCCGGGGGAGGGGGCGGAGATACGCAGTATTTT.

This clonotype was detected only a few times. This chain uses TRBV6-9 with TRBJ2-2; no clear D. Trimming took 3 bases from V and 4 from J, leaving 3 bases between them. Germline CDR1 MNHGY, CDR2 SVAAGI. The CDR3 has 12 residues. DNA of the CDR3: TGTGCCAGCAGTTACAGCACCGGGGAGCTGTTTTTT. Residues: CASSYSTGELFF.

The CDR3 loop reads CASTLPGRGYTF. The CDR3 DNA follows: TGTGCCAGCACCTTACCCGGAAGGGGCTACACCTTC. The V gene is TRBV27, the J gene TRBJ1-2; D gene unclear. The V and J ends lost 7 bases and 8 bases respectively, with 14 bases between them. Germline CDR1 and CDR2: MNHEY and SMNVEV (reference sequence). The CDR3 has 12 residues.

This clonotype was seen a handful of times. The chain recombines TRBV6-1 with TRBJ1-5; the D gene is possibly TRBD1 (6 bases). Trimming took 3 bases from V and 6 from J, leaving 21 bases between them. CDR1 and CDR2 from the germline V gene are MNHNS and SASEGT. The CDR3 sequence is 17 residues long. The CDR3 reads CASSDPVGGTQGQPQHF. CDR3 DNA: TGTGCCAGCAGTGACCCAGTCGGGGGGACACAGGGTCAGCCCCAGCATTTT.

Only a few counts were recorded for this clonotype. CDR3 DNA sequence: TGTGCCAGCAGTTTATTCGGGGGGGCAACTAATGAAAAACTGTTTTTT. Translated, it gives CASSLFGGATNEKLFF. This chain links TRBV28 with TRBJ1-4; TRBD1 is a possible D gene (5 bases). V shed 1 base and J shed 0 bases, with 9 bases lying between them. The CDR3 spans 16 residues. Germline CDR1 is MDHEN and CDR2 is SYDVKM.

The chain combines TRBV5-1 with TRBJ2-2, with TRBD1 matching 7 bases. This CDR3 is 16 amino acids long. V shed 3 bases, J shed 0 bases, and the junction held 5 bases outside the gene matches. From germline, CDR1 is SGHRS and CDR2 YFSETQ. Written as DNA, the CDR3 is TGCGCCAGCAGCTGGACCGGGACAGCGAACACCGGGGAGCTGTTTTTT. This codes for CASSWTGTANTGELFF.

This clonotype was found a few times. This sequence joins TRBV19 and TRBJ1-1; 8 nucleotides match TRBD1. V shed 3 bases, J shed 0 bases, and the junction held 6 bases outside the gene matches. Germline assignment: CDR1 LNHDA and CDR2 SQIVND (reference sequence). This CDR3 comprises 16 residues. Written as DNA, the CDR3 is TGTGCCAGTAGTATGGTGCAGGGGGCCATGAACACTGAAGCTTTCTTT. Residues: CASSMVQGAMNTEAFF.

This chain connects TRBV29-1 to TRBJ1-4; TRBD1 matches at 8 bases. This CDR3 has 13 residues. Germline CDR1 and CDR2: SQVTM and ANQGSEA. Trimming cost V 4 bases and J 5 bases; bases outside gene matches: 3. CDR3 in DNA: TGCAGCGTTGGTGGGACAGGAAATGAAAAACTGTTTTTT. It translates to CSVGGTGNEKLFF.

This clonotype occurred many times. The chain couples TRBV20-1 to TRBJ1-1; the D is unclear. The CDR3 length is 13 residues. V lost 0 bases and J 1 base, leaving 6 bases between the germline ends. Germline-derived CDR1 and CDR2 are DFQATT and SNEGSKA (reference sequence). The CDR3 here is CSARDPGNTEAFF. The CDR3 DNA follows: TGCAGTGCTAGAGATCCGGGGAACACTGAAGCTTTCTTT.

The chain is built from TRBV6-1 and TRBJ2-7; TRBD2 is a possible D gene (6 bases). The CDR3 sequence is 15 residues long. Germline-derived CDR1 and CDR2 are MNHNS and SASEGT. The V gene lost 6 bases and the J gene lost 5 bases, with 20 bases spanning the gap. The CDR3, as DNA: TGTGCCAGCAGCTCACGCGCCCGGGAGAGACACGAGCAGTACTTC. It is translated as CASSSRARERHEQYF.

This clonotype was counted many times. The rearrangement uses TRBV6-1 and TRBJ1-1, with 8 bases matching TRBD1. Germline trimming cut 5 bases from V and 0 bases from J; bases unmatched to any gene: 5. The CDR3 spans 15 residues. In germline, CDR1 is MNHNS, CDR2 SASEGT. Here the CDR3 reads CASSYPQGVNTEAFF. For the CDR3, the DNA is TGTGCCAGCAGTTACCCACAGGGGGTGAACACTGAAGCTTTCTTT.

This chain links TRBV7-3 with TRBJ2-1; no clear D gene. This CDR3 is 13 amino acids long. CDR1 and CDR2 from the germline V gene are SGHTA and FQGTGA. Trimming took off 8 bases at V and 10 bases at J, with 18 bases between the two ends. CDR3 loop: CASSLSLVGEQFF. CDR3 nucleotides: TGTGCCAGCTCACTGAGTCTGGTAGGGGAGCAGTTCTTC. Full variable domain (outside the CDR3, taken from reference TRBV7-3 and TRBJ2-1): GAGVSQTPSNKVTEKGKYVELRCDPISGHTALYWYRQSLGQGPEFLIYFQGTGAADDSGLPNDRFFAVRPEGSVSTLKIQRTERGDSAVYLCASSLSLVGEQFFGPGTRLTVL.

This clonotype was counted a few times. This chain uses TRBV19 with TRBJ2-6; D not resolved. With 6 bases removed from V and 0 bases from J, the gap between germline ends came to 12 bases. The CDR3 spans 16 residues. Germline V gives CDR1 LNHDA, CDR2 SQIVND (reference sequence). The CDR3 reads CASSPSVGSGANVLTF. For the CDR3, the DNA is TGTGCCAGTAGCCCCAGTGTGGGCTCTGGGGCCAACGTCCTGACTTTC.

V usage is TRBV5-1 and J usage is TRBJ2-5, with D unclear. CDR3 length: 12 residues. Germline values: CDR1 SGHRS, CDR2 YFSETQ. V was pared by 2 bases and J by 4 bases, with 6 bases between. As DNA, the CDR3 is TGCGCCAGCAGCTTCGGGTCAGAGACCCAGTACTTC. Translation: CASSFGSETQYF.

Many counts were recorded for this clonotype. V is TRBV20-1 and J is TRBJ1-1; the D is unclear. The V end was cut by 0 bases, the J end by 0 bases, with 5 bases between. The CDR3 covers 13 residues. From germline, CDR1 is DFQATT and CDR2 SNEGSKA (reference sequence). The CDR3 DNA reads TGCAGTGCTAGAGAAACTTTGAACACTGAAGCTTTCTTT. This codes for CSARETLNTEAFF.

V and J are TRBV19 and TRBJ1-5, with no clear D. Germline V CDR1 and CDR2: LNHDA, SQIVND (reference sequence). The CDR3 loop spans 15 amino acids. Deletions cut 3 bases from V and 2 bases from J, with 11 bases between. The CDR3 region is CASSIRGRGNQPQHF. CDR3 bases: TGTGCCAGTAGTATCCGGGGTAGGGGCAATCAGCCCCAGCATTTT.

Here the CDR3 DNA reads TGTGCCAGCAGCTCCTCGGCAGCTAACTATGGCTACACCTTC. The encoded protein is CASSSSAANYGYTF. V gene TRBV7-9 combines with J gene TRBJ1-2; no firm D call. The CDR3 consists of 14 residues. Trimming took 4 bases from V and 0 from J, leaving 9 bases between them. Germline CDR1 is SEHNR and CDR2 is FQNEAQ (reference sequence).

This chain joins TRBV29-1 and TRBJ1-1; D is possibly TRBD1 (6 bases). This CDR3 has 13 residues. Germline assignment: CDR1 SQVTM and CDR2 ANQGSEA. Trimming shortened V by 8 bases and J by 4 bases, and 17 bases separated the two germline ends. CDR3 region: CSTRQVTTTEAFF. For the CDR3, the DNA is TGCAGCACGAGACAGGTGACCACCACTGAAGCTTTCTTT.

The chain combines TRBV7-9 with TRBJ1-1; TRBD1 might be the D (5 bases). This CDR3 is 16 amino acids long. The V gene lost 5 bases and the J gene lost 2 bases, with 18 bases spanning the gap. Germline V gene sequence: CDR1 SEHNR, CDR2 FQNEAQ (reference sequence). The CDR3 region has the DNA TGTGCCAGCAGCCACCCCCGGACATCCGCCAACACTGAAGCTTTCTTT. It is translated as CASSHPRTSANTEAFF.

This chain connects TRBV7-3 to TRBJ2-1, with D tentatively TRBD1 (5 bases). Trimming removed 3 bases from V and 3 bases from J, with 9 bases in between. The germline V gene has CDR1 SGHTA and CDR2 FQGTGA. This CDR3 has 14 residues. The CDR3 coding sequence is TGTGCCAGCAGCTTTGACAGCCTCTACAATGAGCAGTTCTTC. This gives the protein CASSFDSLYNEQFF.

This clonotype has only a few counts. The chain joins TRBV5-1 to TRBJ2-1, with D perhaps TRBD1 (7 bases). The ends were cut back, 4 bases at V and 4 bases at J, with 21 bases in the middle. Germline assignment: CDR1 SGHRS and CDR2 YFSETQ. The CDR3 has 17 amino acids. This CDR3 is CASSQGDSGTLYNEQFF. Here the CDR3 DNA reads TGCGCCAGCAGCCAGGGGGACTCCGGGACTCTATACAATGAGCAGTTCTTC.

This clonotype was picked up one time. The rearrangement uses TRBV10-3 and TRBJ2-1; TRBD1 agrees at 7 bases. This CDR3 spans 14 amino acids. V gave up 6 bases and J gave up 1 base; unmatched junction bases: 3. Per the germline V gene, CDR1 is ENHRY and CDR2 is SYGVKD. CDR3 DNA: TGTGCCATCAGAACAGGGGATTCCTACAATGAGCAGTTCTTC. Protein product: CAIRTGDSYNEQFF.

The sample holds a few counts of this clonotype. The rearrangement joins TRBV7-2 to TRBJ2-2; 15 bases are a match to TRBD2. Germline values: CDR1 SGHTA, CDR2 FQGNSA. Losses at the gene ends were 1 base for V and 4 bases for J; bases not matched to a gene: 7. The CDR3 spans 19 residues. In nucleotides, the CDR3 is TGTGCCAGCAGCTTAGAGAGGACTAGCGGGGGGGCTGTCACCGGGGAGCTGTTTTTT. It is translated as CASSLERTSGGAVTGELFF.

This clonotype was recorded many times. The chain is built from TRBV12-3 or TRBV12-4 and TRBJ1-6; TRBD1 might be the D (6 bases). This CDR3 has 16 residues. Trimming cost V 5 bases and J 6 bases, with 17 bases left between them. The CDR3 protein is CASSGLGGVSNSPLHF. Written as DNA, the CDR3 is TGTGCCAGCAGTGGGCTGGGGGGCGTTAGTAATTCACCCCTCCACTTT.

The rearrangement uses TRBV27 and TRBJ1-4; the D gene is possibly TRBD1 (5 bases). This CDR3 region has 13 residues. The germline V gene has CDR1 MNHEY and CDR2 SMNVEV (reference sequence). The V and J ends lost 3 bases and 8 bases respectively, with 10 bases between them. CDR3 region: CASSFRGGEKLFF. The CDR3 bases are TGTGCCAGCAGTTTCCGGGGGGGAGAAAAACTGTTTTTT.

This clonotype was counted only a few times. V is TRBV14 and J is TRBJ2-1; no clear D. Between the trimmed V and J ends, which lost 1 base and 4 bases, there was a span of 17 bases. The CDR3 sequence is 17 residues long. Germline V gene sequence: CDR1 SGHDN, CDR2 FVKESK. CDR3 loop: CASSQVEKAAPYNEQFF. DNA for the CDR3: TGTGCCAGCAGCCAAGTAGAGAAGGCGGCTCCGTACAATGAGCAGTTCTTC.

V gene TRBV28 combines with J gene TRBJ2-7, with TRBD2 as a possible D gene (6 bases). Trimming cost V 5 bases and J 2 bases, with 16 bases left between them. This CDR3 contains 15 residues. CDR1 is MDHEN, CDR2 SYDVKM, per germline. CDR3 region: CASSTGGVGPYEQYF. The CDR3 DNA is TGTGCCAGCAGTACCGGAGGGGTGGGCCCCTACGAGCAGTACTTC.

This clonotype was found many times. The gene calls are TRBV20-1 and TRBJ1-6; the D is unclear. Germline CDR1 DFQATT, CDR2 SNEGSKA (reference sequence). The CDR3 is 13 residues long. Between the trimmed V and J ends, which lost 3 bases and 7 bases, there was a span of 10 bases. The CDR3 region is CSASKDPNSPLHF. The CDR3, as DNA: TGCAGTGCTAGCAAGGATCCCAATTCACCCCTCCACTTT.